The present entry profiles one TCR beta chain with its context. No antigen is known for it. The PCR was carried out with 60 Vbeta primers and 13 Jbeta primers. Data came from immunoSEQ multiplex PCR; TCRdb stores just in-frame clones and leaves some out. Of some 120,000 clones listed, roughly three quarters are singletons. This sample was taken from a study of cytomegalovirus exposure and HLA in healthy donors. Study-level results: Presence/absence analyses supposed approximately even sequencing depth among donors. A later analysis by the authors found several of the most significant clusters apparently linked to common viral pathogens. As a later analysis showed, a missense DCLRE1C variant was linked to trimming of TCR beta V- and J-genes. One later analysis reportedly identified an Asian-associated ancestry cluster that showed fewer N-insertions than the roughly 720-donor mean.

The V gene's germline CDR1 is MGHRA and CDR2 YSYEKL. V was shortened by 0 bases and J by 5 bases, with 22 bases between the two germline ends. The CDR3 loop spans 18 amino acids. The gene calls are TRBV4-1 and TRBJ2-5; D perhaps matches TRBD2 (6 bases). The sequenced sample consisted of PBMCs. This receptor was identified in a man under 40 in good health and CMV-seronegative. CDR3 in amino acids: CASSQDGVRGFAGETQYF. CDR3 bases: TGCGCCAGCAGCCAAGACGGGGTACGGGGCTTTGCGGGGGAGACCCAGTACTTC.